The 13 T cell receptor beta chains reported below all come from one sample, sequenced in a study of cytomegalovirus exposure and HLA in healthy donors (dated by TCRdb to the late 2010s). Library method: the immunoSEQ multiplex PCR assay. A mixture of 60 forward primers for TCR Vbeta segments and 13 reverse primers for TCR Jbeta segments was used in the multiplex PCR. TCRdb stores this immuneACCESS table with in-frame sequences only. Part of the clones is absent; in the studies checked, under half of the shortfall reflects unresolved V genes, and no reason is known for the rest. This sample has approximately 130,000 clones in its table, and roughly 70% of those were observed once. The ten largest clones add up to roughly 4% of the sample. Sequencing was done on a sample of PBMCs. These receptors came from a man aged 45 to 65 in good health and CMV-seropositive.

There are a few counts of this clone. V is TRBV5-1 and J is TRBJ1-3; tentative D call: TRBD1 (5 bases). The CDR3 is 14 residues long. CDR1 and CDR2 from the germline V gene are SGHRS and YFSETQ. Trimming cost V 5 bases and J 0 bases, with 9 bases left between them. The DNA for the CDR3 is TGCGCCAGCAGGTGGGGGGTCTCTGGAAACACCATATATTTT. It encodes CASRWGVSGNTIYF.

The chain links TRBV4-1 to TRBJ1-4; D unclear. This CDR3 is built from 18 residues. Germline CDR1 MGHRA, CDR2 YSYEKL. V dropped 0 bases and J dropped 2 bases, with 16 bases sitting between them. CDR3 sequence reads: CASSQDPGSRPTNEKLFF. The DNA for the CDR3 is TGCGCCAGCAGCCAAGATCCAGGATCTCGGCCTACTAATGAAAAACTGTTTTTT.

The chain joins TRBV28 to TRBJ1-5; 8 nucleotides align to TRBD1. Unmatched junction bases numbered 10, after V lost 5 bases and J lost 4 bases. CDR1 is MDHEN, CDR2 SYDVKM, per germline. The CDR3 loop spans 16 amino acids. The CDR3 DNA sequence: TGTGCCAGCAGTCCTGATGCAGGGGGCCGGAATCAGCCCCAGCATTTT. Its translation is CASSPDAGGRNQPQHF.

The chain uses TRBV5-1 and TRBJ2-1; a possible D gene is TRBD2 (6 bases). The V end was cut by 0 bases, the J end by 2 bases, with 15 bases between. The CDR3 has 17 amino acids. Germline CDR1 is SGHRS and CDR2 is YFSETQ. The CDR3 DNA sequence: TGCGCCAGCAGCTTGGCCCGTACTAGCACTACCTACAATGAGCAGTTCTTC. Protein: CASSLARTSTTYNEQFF. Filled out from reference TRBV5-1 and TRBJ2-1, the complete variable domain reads KAGVTQTPRYLIKTRGQQVTLSCSPISGHRSVSWYQQTPGQGLQFLFEYFSETQRNKGNFPGRFSGRQFSNSRSEMNVSTLELGDSALYLCASSLARTSTTYNEQFFGPGTRLTVL.

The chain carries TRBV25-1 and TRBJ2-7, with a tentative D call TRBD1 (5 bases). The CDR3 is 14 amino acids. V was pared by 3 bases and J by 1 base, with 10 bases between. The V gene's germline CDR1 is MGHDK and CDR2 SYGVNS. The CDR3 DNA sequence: TGTGCCAGCAGTGAGGCTACAGGATCCTACGAGCAGTACTTC. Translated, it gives CASSEATGSYEQYF.

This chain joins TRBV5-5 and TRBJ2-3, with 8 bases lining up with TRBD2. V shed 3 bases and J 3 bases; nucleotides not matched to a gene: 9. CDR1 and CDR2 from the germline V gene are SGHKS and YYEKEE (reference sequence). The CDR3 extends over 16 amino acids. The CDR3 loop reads CASSSNPGLGTDTQYF. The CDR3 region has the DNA TGTGCCAGCAGCTCCAACCCGGGACTAGGAACAGATACGCAGTATTTT.

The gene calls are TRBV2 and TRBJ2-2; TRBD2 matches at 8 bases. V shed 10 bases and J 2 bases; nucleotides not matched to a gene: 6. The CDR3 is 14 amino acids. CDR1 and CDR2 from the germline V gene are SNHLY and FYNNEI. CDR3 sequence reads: CATRGGPNTGELFF. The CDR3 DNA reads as TGTGCCACACGGGGGGGCCCAAACACCGGGGAGCTGTTTTTT.

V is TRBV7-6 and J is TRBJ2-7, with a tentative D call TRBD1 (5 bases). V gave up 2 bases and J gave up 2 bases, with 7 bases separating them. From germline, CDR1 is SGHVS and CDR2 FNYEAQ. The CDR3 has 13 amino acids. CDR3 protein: CASSLQGTYEQYF. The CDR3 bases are TGTGCCAGCAGCTTACAGGGCACCTACGAGCAGTACTTC.

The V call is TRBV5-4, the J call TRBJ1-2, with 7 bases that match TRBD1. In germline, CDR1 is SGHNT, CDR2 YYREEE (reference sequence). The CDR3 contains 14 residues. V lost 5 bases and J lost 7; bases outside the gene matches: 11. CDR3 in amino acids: CASRSQGPRGGYTF. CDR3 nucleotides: TGTGCCAGCAGATCACAGGGGCCCCGCGGTGGCTACACCTTC.

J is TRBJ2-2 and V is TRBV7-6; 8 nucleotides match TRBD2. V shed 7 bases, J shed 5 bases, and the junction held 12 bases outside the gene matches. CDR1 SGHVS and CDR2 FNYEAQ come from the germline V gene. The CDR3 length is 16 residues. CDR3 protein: CASNPTSGRGTGELFF. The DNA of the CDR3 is TGTGCCAGCAATCCCACGAGCGGGAGAGGTACCGGGGAGCTGTTTTTT.

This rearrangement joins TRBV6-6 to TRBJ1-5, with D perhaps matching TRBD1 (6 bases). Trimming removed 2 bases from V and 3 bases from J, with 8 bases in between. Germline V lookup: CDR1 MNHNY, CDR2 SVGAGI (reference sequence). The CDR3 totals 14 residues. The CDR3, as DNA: TGTGCCAGCAGTTACGGGGGCTTCAATCAGCCCCAGCATTTT. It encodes CASSYGGFNQPQHF.

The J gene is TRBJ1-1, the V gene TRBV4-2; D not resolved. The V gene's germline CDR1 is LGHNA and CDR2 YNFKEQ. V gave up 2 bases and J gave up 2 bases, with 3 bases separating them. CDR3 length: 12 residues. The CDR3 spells CASSQPNTEAFF. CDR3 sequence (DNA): TGTGCCAGCAGCCAACCTAACACTGAAGCTTTCTTT.

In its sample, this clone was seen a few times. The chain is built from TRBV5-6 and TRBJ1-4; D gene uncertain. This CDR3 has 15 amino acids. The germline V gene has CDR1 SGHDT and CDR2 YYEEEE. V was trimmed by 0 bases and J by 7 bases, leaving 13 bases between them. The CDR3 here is CASSLARRTGEKLFF. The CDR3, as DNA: TGTGCCAGCAGCTTGGCAAGGCGGACTGGTGAAAAACTGTTTTTT.